These 27 T cell receptor beta chains were all obtained from the same sample, sequenced in a study of Graves' ophthalmopathy and Graves' hyperthyroidism. Amplification from RNA transcripts yielded the TCR beta CDR3 regions. Second-round multiplex PCR came after first-round RT-PCR with HTBI primers. A single record per CDR3 protein comes from TCRdb applying MiXCR to the multiplex PCR reads. This table holds about 700,000 distinct CDR3 sequences, roughly 41% found once. What was sequenced was peripheral blood. All receptors derive from an adult man with Graves' ophthalmopathy.

A word on this clonotype: One end of the junction is discordant with germline, which a read error may explain. The chain joins TRBV10-3 to TRBJ1-2, with D perhaps matching TRBD1 (5 bases). Germline CDR1 reads ENHRY; CDR2 reads SYGVKD. CDR3 size: 15 residues. In nucleotides, the CDR3 is TGTGCCAGCAGTTACGGGGGGGGTGCTAACTATGGCTACACCTTC. Translation: CASSYGGGANYGYTF.

This clonotype was observed a handful of times. The chain combines TRBV7-9 with TRBJ1-4, with D possibly matching TRBD1 (6 bases). Between the trimmed V and J ends, which lost 6 bases and 2 bases, there was a span of 19 bases. CDR1 and CDR2 from the germline V gene are SEHNR and FQNEAQ (reference sequence). This CDR3 has 17 amino acids. The CDR3 loop reads CASSPTFQGPTNEKLFF. In nucleotides, the CDR3 is TGTGCCAGCAGTCCAACATTTCAGGGGCCGACTAATGAAAAACTGTTTTTT.

CDR3 nucleotide sequence: TGTGCCAGCAGCTACCCGGACACCAACTACGAGCAGTACTTC. This encodes CASSYPDTNYEQYF. The chain uses TRBV11-2 and TRBJ2-7; D is perhaps TRBD1 (5 bases). Germline CDR1 and CDR2: SGHAT and FQNNGV. This CDR3 spans 14 amino acids. The V end was cut by 4 bases, the J end by 3 bases, with 13 bases between.

This clonotype was detected only a few times. The genes are TRBV20-1 and TRBJ1-2, with unresolved D. Germline V gene lookup returns CDR1 DFQATT and CDR2 SNEGSKA (reference sequence). The length of the CDR3 is 14 residues. Deletions cut 6 bases from V and 6 bases from J, with 20 bases between. The CDR3 here is CSAGRASSGDGYTF. CDR3 sequence (DNA): TGCAGTGCCGGGAGGGCCTCCTCCGGGGATGGCTACACCTTC.

This chain uses TRBV2 with TRBJ1-5, with D hard to call. CDR1 is SNHLY, CDR2 FYNNEI, per germline. The CDR3 extends over 16 amino acids. Trimming removed 2 bases at V and 0 bases at J, with 11 bases between. The CDR3 region is CASSETGSYSNQPQHF. The DNA of the CDR3 is TGTGCCAGCAGTGAAACGGGCAGTTATAGCAATCAGCCCCAGCATTTT.

This clonotype was detected many times. The chain links TRBV10-3 to TRBJ1-1; TRBD1 matches 12 bases. Germline CDR1 ENHRY, CDR2 SYGVKD. The CDR3 has 15 amino acids. V was pared by 4 bases and J by 5 bases, with 5 bases of the junction left unmatched. CDR3 protein: CAISGVGQGATEAFF. As DNA, the CDR3 is TGTGCCATCAGTGGCGTGGGACAGGGGGCTACTGAAGCTTTCTTT.

Turning to this clonotype: A read error may account for a junction end that differs from germline. The genes are TRBV10-3 and TRBJ1-2; D is unclear. Germline V gene sequence: CDR1 ENHRY, CDR2 SYGVKD. There are 14 residues in the CDR3. The CDR3 protein is CASSDPNRNYGYTF. In nucleotides, the CDR3 is TGTGCCAGCAGTGACCCCAACAGAAACTATGGCTACACCTTC.

The CDR3 is CASSRDSVNQPQHF. In DNA, the CDR3 is TGTGCCAGCAGCCGTGACAGTGTGAATCAGCCCCAGCATTTT. The chain combines TRBV6-5 with TRBJ1-5, with a tentative D call TRBD1 (5 bases). The CDR3 has 14 residues. The germline V gene has CDR1 MNHEY and CDR2 SVGAGI. Trimming removed 6 bases at V and 4 bases at J, with 13 bases between.

This clonotype occurred a few times. The chain recombines TRBV20-1 with TRBJ2-7; D call uncertain. The germline V and J ends were trimmed by 1 base and 0 bases, with 7 bases remaining between them. The CDR3 is 13 residues long. Looked up from germline, CDR1 is DFQATT and CDR2 is SNEGSKA (reference sequence). Here the CDR3 reads CSARGAISYEQYF. Here the CDR3 DNA reads TGCAGTGCTAGAGGGGCCATCTCCTACGAGCAGTACTTC.

This clonotype was detected only a few times. The chain employs TRBV6-6 and TRBJ2-7; D unresolved. Trimming stripped 4 bases from V and 1 base from J, with 8 bases between. The germline V gene encodes CDR1 MNHNY and CDR2 SVGAGI (reference sequence). The CDR3 has 13 residues. The DNA of the CDR3 is TGTGCCAGCAGTTCGGCAGCGTCCTACGAGCAGTACTTC. Its protein is CASSSAASYEQYF.

This chain connects TRBV6-2 or TRBV6-3 to TRBJ2-7, with TRBD1 matching 8 bases. With V trimmed by 2 bases and J by 5 bases, 8 bases remained unmatched. The CDR3 contains 15 residues. CDR1 and CDR2 from the germline V gene are MNHEY and SVGEGT. The CDR3 DNA sequence: TGTGCCAGCAGTTACCCAGGACAGGGTGGCCACGAGCAGTACTTC. As protein: CASSYPGQGGHEQYF.

Only a few counts were recorded for this clonotype. The chain joins TRBV19 to TRBJ1-1, with 8 bases fitting TRBD1. The germline gives CDR1 LNHDA, CDR2 SQIVND (reference sequence). The CDR3 extends over 13 amino acids. Trimming at V came to 4 bases and at J to 6 bases, leaving 4 bases not matched to a gene. The CDR3 protein is CASSTSQGAEAFF. The CDR3 DNA sequence: TGTGCCAGTAGTACCTCACAGGGGGCTGAAGCTTTCTTT. Supplemented by reference TRBV19 and TRBJ1-1, the full variable domain reads DGGITQSPKYLFRKEGQNVTLSCEQNLNHDAMYWYRQDPGQGLRLIYYSQIVNDFQKGDIAEGYSVSREKKESFPLTVTSAQKNPTAFYLCASSTSQGAEAFFGQGTRLTVV.

A note on this clonotype: A much larger clone is a single base away; this may be a read error. The chain combines TRBV24-1 with TRBJ2-5; weak D call: TRBD1 (5 bases). The germline CDR1 and CDR2 sequences are KGHDR and SFDVKD. The CDR3 length is 15 residues. This chain's CDR3 is CATSDSRRVQEIQYF. CDR3 coding DNA: TGTGCCACCAGTGATTCCCGCAGGGTGCAAGAGATCCAGTACTTC.

Of note for this clonotype: Possible read error: a much larger clone is one base away. The chain joins TRBV11-3 to TRBJ1-1, with D possibly TRBD1 on 5 matching bases. This CDR3 has 13 residues. Germline V gene sequence: CDR1 SGHNT, CDR2 YENEEA. The CDR3 reads CASTLVGDTEAFF. The CDR3 bases are TGTGCCAGCACCTTAGTGGGGGACACTGAAGCTTTCTTT.

This chain links TRBV2 with TRBJ2-5; possible D gene TRBD1, 5 bases. The germline V gene encodes CDR1 SNHLY and CDR2 FYNNEI. The CDR3 has 14 residues. Trimming took off 5 bases at V and 1 base at J, with 11 bases between the two ends. The CDR3 sequence: CASSSRGSQETQYF. The CDR3 DNA is TGTGCCAGCAGTTCTAGGGGTTCCCAAGAGACCCAGTACTTC.

In its sample, this clonotype was seen a few times. CDR3 nucleotide sequence: TGCAGTGCTAAAAGGGGGAGCTCCTACGAGCAGTACTTC. Protein product: CSAKRGSSYEQYF. V is TRBV20-1 and J is TRBJ2-7; perhaps TRBD1 as D (6 bases). V dropped 4 bases and J dropped 0 bases, with 10 bases sitting between them. CDR3 length: 13 amino acids. Germline V gene lookup returns CDR1 DFQATT and CDR2 SNEGSKA (reference sequence).

In its sample, this clonotype was seen a few times. One end of the junction is discordant with germline, which a read error may explain. The gene calls are TRBV7-9 and TRBJ2-7; 8 nucleotides line up with TRBD1. Germline-derived CDR1 and CDR2 are SEHNR and FQNEAQ (reference sequence). The CDR3 is 15 residues long. CDR3 sequence: CASSHTGQGWYEQYF. The CDR3 coding sequence is TGCGCCAGCAGCCACACAGGACAGGGATGGTACGAGCAGTACTTC. The full variable domain, its missing parts supplied by reference TRBV7-9 and TRBJ2-7, is DTGVSQNPRHKITKRGQNVTFRCDPISEHNRLYWYRQTLGQGPEFLTYFQNEAQLEKSRLLSDRFSAERPKGSFSTLEIQRTEQGDSAMYLCASSHTGQGWYEQYFGPGTRLTVT.

The chain carries TRBV25-1 and TRBJ2-5, with 7 bases identical to TRBD2. Germline V gene lookup returns CDR1 MGHDK and CDR2 SYGVNS. After removal of 6 bases from V and 6 bases from J, the junction contained 16 bases not matched to a gene. The CDR3 has 16 residues. In nucleotides, the CDR3 is TGTGCCAGCAGCCAAGATACCATAGCGGGTTCAAAGACCCAGTACTTC. As protein: CASSQDTIAGSKTQYF. Together with reference TRBV25-1 and TRBJ2-5, the CDR3 gives the full variable domain: EADIYQTPRYLVIGTGKKITLECSQTMGHDKMYWYQQDPGMELHLIHYSYGVNSTEKGDLSSESTVSRIRTEHFPLTLESARPSHTSQYLCASSQDTIAGSKTQYFGPGTRLLVL.

This rearrangement joins TRBV24-1 to TRBJ2-3; D unresolved. V lost 8 bases to trimming and J lost 2 bases, with 10 bases between them. The CDR3 runs 13 residues. Germline CDR1 and CDR2: KGHDR and SFDVKD. The CDR3 DNA follows: TGTGCCACCACTGCTCCGATCACAGATACGCAGTATTTT. This translates into CATTAPITDTQYF.

The genes are TRBV5-6 and TRBJ1-1; 7 bases agree with TRBD1. This CDR3 is 15 amino acids long. CDR1 and CDR2 (germline): SGHDT, YYEEEE. V shed 0 bases and J 9 bases; nucleotides not matched to a gene: 11. The CDR3 sequence is CASSLGGQTGWKAFF. For the CDR3, the DNA is TGTGCCAGCAGCTTGGGCGGCCAGACAGGGTGGAAAGCTTTCTTT.

This chain uses TRBV7-9 with TRBJ1-5; TRBD1 is a possible D gene (5 bases). CDR1 is SEHNR, CDR2 FQNEAQ, per germline (reference sequence). V lost 2 bases, J lost 3 bases, and 11 bases lay in between. The CDR3 totals 15 residues. The CDR3 nucleotides read TGTGCCAGCAGCTTAATGGGGGGGGACAATCAGCCCCAGCATTTT. It translates to CASSLMGGDNQPQHF. The full variable domain, its missing parts supplied by reference TRBV7-9 and TRBJ1-5, is DTGVSQNPRHKITKRGQNVTFRCDPISEHNRLYWYRQTLGQGPEFLTYFQNEAQLEKSRLLSDRFSAERPKGSFSTLEIQRTEQGDSAMYLCASSLMGGDNQPQHFGDGTRLSIL.

The chain links TRBV29-1 to TRBJ2-3, with 7 bases identical to TRBD2. Germline V gene data show CDR1 as SQVTM and CDR2 as ANQGSEA. V lost 3 bases to trimming and J lost 0 bases; unmatched junction nucleotides: 3. The CDR3 extends over 14 amino acids. Here the CDR3 DNA reads TGCAGCGTTGATCAAGCGGGGAGCACAGATACGCAGTATTTT. Its translation: CSVDQAGSTDTQYF.

Ten or more counts support this clonotype. V is TRBV19 and J is TRBJ1-5; the D is unclear. Germline V gives CDR1 LNHDA, CDR2 SQIVND (reference sequence). The V end lost 6 bases, the J end lost 0 bases, and 12 bases lay between the germline ends. The CDR3 covers 15 residues. This CDR3 is CASRWTVFSNQPQHF. CDR3 DNA: TGTGCCAGTAGATGGACGGTTTTTAGCAATCAGCCCCAGCATTTT.

The chain uses TRBV2 and TRBJ1-3, with a weak D call TRBD1 (5 bases). This CDR3 contains 14 residues. Germline V CDR1 and CDR2: SNHLY, FYNNEI. Trimming took 6 bases from V and 2 from J, leaving 11 bases between them. The CDR3, as DNA: TGTGCCAGCAGCTGGGGGGTCCCTGGAAACACCATATATTTT. Amino acids: CASSWGVPGNTIYF. The whole variable domain, remainder taken from reference TRBV2 and TRBJ1-3, is EPEVTQTPSHQVTQMGQEVILRCVPISNHLYFYWYRQILGQKVEFLVSFYNNEISEKSEIFDDQFSVERPDGSNFTLKIRSTKLEDSAMYFCASSWGVPGNTIYFGEGSWLTVV.

The genes are TRBV10-1 and TRBJ2-3; no definite D call. Trimming took off 7 bases at V and 0 bases at J, with 14 bases between the two ends. Germline values: CDR1 WNHNN, CDR2 SYGVQD (reference sequence). The CDR3 sequence is 15 residues long. The CDR3 region has the DNA TGCGCCAGCAACGCGGATGCCTCTAGCACAGATACGCAGTATTTT. Translated, it gives CASNADASSTDTQYF.

V and J are TRBV25-1 and TRBJ2-2; a weak D match, TRBD1 (5 bases). This CDR3 region has 16 residues. CDR1 and CDR2 from the germline V gene are MGHDK and SYGVNS. Trimming stripped 6 bases from V and 0 bases from J, with 14 bases between. The CDR3 protein is CASRTRQLTNTGELFF. The CDR3 DNA reads TGTGCCAGCAGAACTCGACAGTTAACGAACACCGGGGAGCTGTTTTTT.

This clonotype came up once. The J gene is TRBJ2-1, the V gene TRBV9, with D maybe TRBD1 (5 bases). V lost 0 bases and J 13 bases, leaving 17 bases between the germline ends. Germline V gene data show CDR1 as SGDLS and CDR2 as YYNGEE. CDR3 length: 14 residues. The CDR3 here is CASSVDSRRQSQFF. The CDR3 DNA reads as TGTGCCAGCAGCGTAGATTCCCGACGACAGTCCCAGTTCTTC.